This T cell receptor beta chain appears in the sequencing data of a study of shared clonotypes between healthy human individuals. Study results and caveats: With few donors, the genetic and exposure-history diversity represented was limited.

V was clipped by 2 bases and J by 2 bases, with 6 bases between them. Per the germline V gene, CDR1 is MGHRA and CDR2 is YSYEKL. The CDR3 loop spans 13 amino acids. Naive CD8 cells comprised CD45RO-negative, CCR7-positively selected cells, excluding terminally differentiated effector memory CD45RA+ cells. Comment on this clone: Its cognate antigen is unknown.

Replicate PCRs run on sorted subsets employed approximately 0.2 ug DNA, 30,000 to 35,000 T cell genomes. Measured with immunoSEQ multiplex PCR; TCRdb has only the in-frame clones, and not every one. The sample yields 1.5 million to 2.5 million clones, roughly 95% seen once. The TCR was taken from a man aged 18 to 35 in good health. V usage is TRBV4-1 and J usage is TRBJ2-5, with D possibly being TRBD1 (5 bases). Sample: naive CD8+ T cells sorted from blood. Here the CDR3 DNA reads TGCGCCAGCAGCCAACAGGGACAAGAGACCCAGTACTTC. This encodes CASSQQGQETQYF.